The sequence of this T cell receptor beta chain was determined in a study of blood T cell repertoires in COVID-19. Overall study: T cells, B-cell-depleted T cells, or PBMCs supplied cDNA or gDNA.

Libraries were prepared by immunoSEQ multiplex PCR; TCRdb keeps only in-frame clonotypes and omits some of them. This sample has 250,000 to 350,000 clones, with 83% found just once. In germline, CDR1 is SEHNR, CDR2 FQNEAQ (reference sequence). The CDR3 loop spans 14 amino acids. V was pared by 1 base and J by 7 bases, with 10 bases between. The receptor's source is a woman aged 45-65 years with acute or convalescent COVID-19. The chain links TRBV7-9 to TRBJ1-4; maybe TRBD1 (5 bases). Source material: peripheral blood. The CDR3 reads CASSLDVGGEKLFF. CDR3 nucleotides: TGTGCCAGCAGCTTAGATGTCGGGGGTGAAAAACTGTTTTTT.